This T cell receptor beta chain emerged from a study of cytomegalovirus exposure and HLA in healthy donors. Study-wide results and caveats: It is likely that the observed cluster of highly shared sequence variants was a sequencing artifact. Several of the most significant clusters appeared linked to common viral pathogens, based on a later analysis.

In the PCR, 60 Vbeta and 13 Jbeta primers were used. Generated by immunoSEQ multiplex PCR, the TCRdb table keeps only in-frame clones and is missing some. The sample records about 88,000 clones, about 90% being singletons. Only one count was recorded for this clone. Its antigen is not identified. The receptor was derived from a man aged 18-30 years in good health and CMV-seronegative. Specimen: PBMCs.

The CDR3 here is CARSSYGTESQPQHF. As DNA, the CDR3 is TGTGCCAGAAGTTCTTATGGGACAGAAAGTCAGCCCCAGCATTTT. The V gene is TRBV5-3, the J gene TRBJ1-5; 7 nucleotides align to TRBD1. TRBV5-3 belongs to the ORF category, with a function that is uncertain. The CDR3 is 15 residues long. V gave up 5 bases and J gave up 6 bases; unmatched junction bases: 11.